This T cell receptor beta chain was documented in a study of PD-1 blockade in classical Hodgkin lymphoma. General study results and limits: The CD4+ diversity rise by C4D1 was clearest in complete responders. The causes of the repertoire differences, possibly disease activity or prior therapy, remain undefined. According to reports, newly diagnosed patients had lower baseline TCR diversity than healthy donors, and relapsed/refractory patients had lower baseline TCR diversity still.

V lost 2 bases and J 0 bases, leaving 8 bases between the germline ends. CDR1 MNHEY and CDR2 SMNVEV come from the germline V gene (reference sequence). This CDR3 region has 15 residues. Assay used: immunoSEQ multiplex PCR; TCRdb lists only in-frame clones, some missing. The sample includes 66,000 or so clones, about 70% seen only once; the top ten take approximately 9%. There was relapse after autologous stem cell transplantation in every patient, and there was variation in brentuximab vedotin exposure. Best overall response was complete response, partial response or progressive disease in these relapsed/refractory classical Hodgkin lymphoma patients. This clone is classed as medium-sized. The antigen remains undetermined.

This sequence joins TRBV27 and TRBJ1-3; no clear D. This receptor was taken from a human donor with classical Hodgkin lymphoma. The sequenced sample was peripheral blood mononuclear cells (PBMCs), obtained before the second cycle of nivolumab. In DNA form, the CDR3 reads TGTGCCAGCAGTTTAACACTGTCCTCTGGAAACACCATATATTTT. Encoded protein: CASSLTLSSGNTIYF.